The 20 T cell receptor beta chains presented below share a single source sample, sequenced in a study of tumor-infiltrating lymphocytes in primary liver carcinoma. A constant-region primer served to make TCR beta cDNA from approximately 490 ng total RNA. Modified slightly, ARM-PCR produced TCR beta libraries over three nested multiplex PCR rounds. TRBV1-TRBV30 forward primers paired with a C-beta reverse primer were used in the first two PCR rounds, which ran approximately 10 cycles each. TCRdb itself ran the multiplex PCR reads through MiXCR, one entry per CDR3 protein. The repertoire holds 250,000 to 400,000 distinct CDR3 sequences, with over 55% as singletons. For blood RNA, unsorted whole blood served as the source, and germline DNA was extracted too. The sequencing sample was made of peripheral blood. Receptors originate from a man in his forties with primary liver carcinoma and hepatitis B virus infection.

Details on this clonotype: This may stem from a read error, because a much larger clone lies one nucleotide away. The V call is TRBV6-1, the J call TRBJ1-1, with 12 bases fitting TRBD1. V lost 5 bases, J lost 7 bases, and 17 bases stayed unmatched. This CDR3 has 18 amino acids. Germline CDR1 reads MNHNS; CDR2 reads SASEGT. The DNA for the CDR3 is TGTGCCAGCAGTCTCCTTCTAGGGACAGGGGGCCGGTCTGGTGAAGCTTTCTTT. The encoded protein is CASSLLLGTGGRSGEAFF.

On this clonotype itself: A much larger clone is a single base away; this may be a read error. CDR3 loop: CASSLRAGVKNERYF. DNA for the CDR3: TGTGCCAGCAGCTTGCGAGCGGGAGTAAAAAACGAGCGGTACTTC. The V gene is TRBV5-5, the J gene TRBJ2-7, with 8 bases fitting TRBD2. CDR1 SGHKS and CDR2 YYEKEE come from the germline V gene (reference sequence). The CDR3 consists of 15 residues.

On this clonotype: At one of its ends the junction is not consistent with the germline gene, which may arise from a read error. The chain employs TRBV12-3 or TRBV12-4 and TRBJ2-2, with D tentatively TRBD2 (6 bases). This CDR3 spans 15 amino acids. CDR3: CASGEHGRNTGKLFF. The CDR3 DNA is TGTGCTAGCGGTGAACATGGCCGCAACACCGGGAAGCTGTTTTTT.

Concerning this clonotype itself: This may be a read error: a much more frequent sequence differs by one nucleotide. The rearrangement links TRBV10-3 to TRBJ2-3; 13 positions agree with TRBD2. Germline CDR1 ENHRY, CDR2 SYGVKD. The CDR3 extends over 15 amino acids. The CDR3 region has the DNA TGTGCCAGCCGGGGACTAGCGGGGAGCACAGATACGAAGTATTTT. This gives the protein CASRGLAGSTDTKYF.

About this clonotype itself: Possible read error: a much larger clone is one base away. The CDR3 here is CSEKNRDSNQPKHF. The CDR3 DNA sequence: TGCAGCGAGAAAAACAGAGATAGCAATCAGCCCAAGCATTTT. The chain is built from TRBV29-1 and TRBJ1-5; no firm D call. The V gene's germline CDR1 is SQVTM and CDR2 ANQGSEA. CDR3 size: 14 residues.

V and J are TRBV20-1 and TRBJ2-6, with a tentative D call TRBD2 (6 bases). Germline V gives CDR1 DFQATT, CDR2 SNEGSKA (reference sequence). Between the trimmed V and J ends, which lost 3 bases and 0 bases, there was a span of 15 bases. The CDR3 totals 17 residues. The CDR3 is CSASPPSVDSGANVLTF. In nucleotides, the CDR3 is TGCAGTGCTAGCCCCCCTAGCGTAGACTCTGGGGCCAACGTCCTGACTTTC.

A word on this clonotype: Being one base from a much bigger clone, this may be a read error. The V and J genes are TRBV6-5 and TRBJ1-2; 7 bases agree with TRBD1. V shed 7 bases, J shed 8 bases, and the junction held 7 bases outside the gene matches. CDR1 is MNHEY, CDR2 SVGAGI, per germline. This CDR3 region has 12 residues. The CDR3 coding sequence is TGTGCCAGCACTCCCCTGACAGGGGGCTACACCTTC. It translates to CASTPLTGGYTF.

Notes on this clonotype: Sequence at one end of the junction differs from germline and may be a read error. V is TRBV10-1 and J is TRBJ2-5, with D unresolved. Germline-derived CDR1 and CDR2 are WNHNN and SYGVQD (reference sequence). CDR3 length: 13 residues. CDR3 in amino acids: CVSNSQVQETQYF. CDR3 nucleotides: TGCGTCAGCAACTCGCAGGTCCAAGAGACCCAGTACTTC.

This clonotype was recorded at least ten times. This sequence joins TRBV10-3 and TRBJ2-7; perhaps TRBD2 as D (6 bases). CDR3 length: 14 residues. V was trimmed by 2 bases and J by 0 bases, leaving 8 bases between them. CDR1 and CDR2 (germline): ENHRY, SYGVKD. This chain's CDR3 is CAISETSRSYEQYF. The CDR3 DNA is TGTGCCATCAGTGAGACTAGCCGCTCCTACGAGCAGTACTTC.

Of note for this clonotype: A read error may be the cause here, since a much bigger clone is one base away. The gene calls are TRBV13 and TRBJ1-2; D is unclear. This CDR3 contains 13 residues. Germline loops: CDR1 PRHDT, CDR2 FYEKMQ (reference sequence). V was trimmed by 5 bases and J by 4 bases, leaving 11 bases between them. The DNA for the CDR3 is TGTGCCAGCAGCGACCGGCATTCCTATGGCTACACCTTC. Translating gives CASSDRHSYGYTF.

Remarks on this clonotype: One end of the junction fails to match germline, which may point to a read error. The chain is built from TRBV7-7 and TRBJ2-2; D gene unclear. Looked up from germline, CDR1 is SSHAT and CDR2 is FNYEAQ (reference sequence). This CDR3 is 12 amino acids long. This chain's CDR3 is CASSSYAGELFF. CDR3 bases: TGTGCTAGCAGCTCCTACGCCGGGGAGCTGTTTTTT.

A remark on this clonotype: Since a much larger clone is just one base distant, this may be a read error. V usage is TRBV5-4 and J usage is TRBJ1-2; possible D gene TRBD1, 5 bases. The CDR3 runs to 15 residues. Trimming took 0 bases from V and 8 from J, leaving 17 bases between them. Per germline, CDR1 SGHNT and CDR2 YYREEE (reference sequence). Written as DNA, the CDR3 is TGTGCCAGCAGCTTGGCGGGTATAGGGGAACGGGGCTACACCTTC. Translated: CASSLAGIGERGYTF.

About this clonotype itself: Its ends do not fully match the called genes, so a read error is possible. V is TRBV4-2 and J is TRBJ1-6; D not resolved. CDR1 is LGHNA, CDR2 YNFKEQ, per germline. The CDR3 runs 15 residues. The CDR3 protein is CTSSHDPSTNSPLHF. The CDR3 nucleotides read TGTACCAGCAGCCATGATCCGAGCACTAATTCACCCCTCCACTTT.

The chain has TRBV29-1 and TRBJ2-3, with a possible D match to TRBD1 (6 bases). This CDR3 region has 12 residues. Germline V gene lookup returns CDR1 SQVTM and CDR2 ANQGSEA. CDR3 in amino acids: CSVMAGADTQYF. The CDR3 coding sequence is TGCAGTGTTATGGCAGGGGCAGATACGCAGTATTTT.

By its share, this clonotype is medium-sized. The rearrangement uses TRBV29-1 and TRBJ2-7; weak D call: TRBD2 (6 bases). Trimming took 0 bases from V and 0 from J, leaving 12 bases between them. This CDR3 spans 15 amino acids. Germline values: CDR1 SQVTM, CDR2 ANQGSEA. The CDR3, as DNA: TGCAGCGTTGAAGATCCAGGAGGGAGCTCCTACGAGCAGTACTTC. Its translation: CSVEDPGGSSYEQYF.

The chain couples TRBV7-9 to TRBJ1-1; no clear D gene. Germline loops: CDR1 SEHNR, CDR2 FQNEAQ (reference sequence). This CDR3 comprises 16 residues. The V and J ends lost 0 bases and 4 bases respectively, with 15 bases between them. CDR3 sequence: CASSLAGVGMSTEAFF. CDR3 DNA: TGTGCCAGCAGCTTAGCGGGCGTAGGGATGAGCACTGAAGCTTTCTTT.

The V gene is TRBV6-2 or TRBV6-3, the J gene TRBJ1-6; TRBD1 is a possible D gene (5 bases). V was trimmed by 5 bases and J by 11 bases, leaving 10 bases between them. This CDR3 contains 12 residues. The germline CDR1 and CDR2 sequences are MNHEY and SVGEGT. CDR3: CASSLGTTPLHF. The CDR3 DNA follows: TGTGCCAGCAGTCTTGGGACGACACCCCTCCACTTT.

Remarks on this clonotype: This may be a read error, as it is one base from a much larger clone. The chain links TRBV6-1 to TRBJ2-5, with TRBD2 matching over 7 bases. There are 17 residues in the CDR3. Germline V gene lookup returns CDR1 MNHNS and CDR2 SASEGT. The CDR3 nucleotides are TGTGCCGGCAGTGCTCCATTTCGGACGGGAGGCCAAGAGACCCAGTACTTC. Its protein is CAGSAPFRTGGQETQYF.

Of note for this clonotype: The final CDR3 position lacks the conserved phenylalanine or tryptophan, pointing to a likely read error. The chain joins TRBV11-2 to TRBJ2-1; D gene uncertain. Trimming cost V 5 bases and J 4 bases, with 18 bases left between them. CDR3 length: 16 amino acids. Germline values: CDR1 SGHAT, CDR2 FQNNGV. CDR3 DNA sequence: TGTGCCAGCAGCCCAACAGTGGTAGGGTTTTACAATGAGCAGTTCGTC. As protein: CASSPTVVGFYNEQFV.

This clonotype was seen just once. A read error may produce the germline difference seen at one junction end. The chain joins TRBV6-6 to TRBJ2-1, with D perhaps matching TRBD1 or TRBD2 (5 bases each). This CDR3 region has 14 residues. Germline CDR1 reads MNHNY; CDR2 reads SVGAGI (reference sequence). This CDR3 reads CARSYGTTDNEQFF. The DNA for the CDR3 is TGTGCCAGAAGTTACGGGACGACAGACAATGAGCAGTTCTTC.